A selection of T cell receptor beta chains follows, all from one sample in a study of spatial heterogeneity in lung cancer. TCRdb redid the calling of the 5' RACE reads with MiXCR, one entry per CDR3 protein. This sample has some 100,000 distinct CDR3 sequences, with 3.5% to 5% found just once. The specimen comprised lung tumor tissue, sampled at surgery. These receptors originate from a male donor with early-stage non-small cell lung cancer. The CDR3 runs from the conserved cysteine through the conserved F or W. D genes are given only for firm matches. Where a row states a size, it is once, few, many or the class of an expanded clone; other rows omit it.

D: -; V: TRBV20-1; size: many; J: TRBJ1-2; DNA: TGCAGTGCTCATACCCCGGGAGTTGGCTACACCTTC; CDR3: CSAHTPGVGYTF
D: -; V: TRBV18; size: few; J: TRBJ2-5; DNA: TGTGCCAGCTCACCCCCGGCAGGGGAGGTTGGGACCCAGTACTTC; CDR3: CASSPPAGEVGTQYF
D: TRBD2; V: TRBV30; size: few; J: TRBJ2-1; DNA: TGTGCCTGGAAAACCGTTAGCGGGATGAGGGGCAATGAGCAGTTCTTC; CDR3: CAWKTVSGMRGNEQFF
D: -; V: TRBV20-1; size: -; J: TRBJ2-3; DNA: TGCAGTGCTAGAGCCCTGGCGTCCTCTAGCACAGATACGCAGTATTTT; CDR3: CSARALASSSTDTQYF
D: -; V: TRBV5-1; size: many; J: TRBJ2-7; DNA: TGCGCCAGCAGCTTGGGCTTCGGGGGCTCTTCGAGCGGGCAGTACTTC; CDR3: CASSLGFGGSSSGQYF
D: TRBD1; V: TRBV12-3/TRBV12-4; size: -; J: TRBJ1-1; DNA: TGTGCCAGCAGCCCCCGGGACAGTACTGAAGCTTTCTTT; CDR3: CASSPRDSTEAFF
D: -; V: TRBV6-5; size: many; J: TRBJ1-4; DNA: TGTGCCAGCAGTCGTACAGCAACTAATGAAAAACTGTTTTTT; CDR3: CASSRTATNEKLFF
D: -; V: TRBV20-1; size: many; J: TRBJ1-1; DNA: TGCAGTGCTTGGGACGGGGAAGCTTTCTTT; CDR3: CSAWDGEAFF
D: TRBD1; V: TRBV6-1; size: many; J: TRBJ2-7; DNA: TGTGCCAGCAGGCGTAGTGGACAGGCCTACGAGCAGTACTTC; CDR3: CASRRSGQAYEQYF
D: -; V: TRBV11-1; size: many; J: TRBJ2-7; DNA: TGTGCCAGCAGCCCAGAACAGGACCGCTCAAATGTCGAGCAGTACTTC; CDR3: CASSPEQDRSNVEQYF
D: -; V: TRBV4-1; size: few; J: TRBJ2-4; DNA: TGCGCCAGCAGCCAAGTTCGGGGGCCGGCCACGAACATTCAGTACTTC; CDR3: CASSQVRGPATNIQYF
D: TRBD1; V: TRBV4-2; size: many; J: TRBJ2-7; DNA: TGTGCCAGCAGCCGGGGACAGGTCTACGAGCAGTACTTC; CDR3: CASSRGQVYEQYF
D: -; V: TRBV5-1; size: few; J: TRBJ2-3; DNA: TGCGCCAGCAGCTTAAGTTTTCTTCAGGGTACGCAGTATTTT; CDR3: CASSLSFLQGTQYF
D: -; V: TRBV5-1; size: many; J: TRBJ2-7; DNA: TGCGCCAGCAGCTTGGGGGCAGGACAGTACTACGAGCAGTACTTC; CDR3: CASSLGAGQYYEQYF
D: TRBD1; V: TRBV28; size: few; J: TRBJ2-7; DNA: TGTGCCAGCAGTTTATACGGGACAGGGGGCGGATTCGACGAGCAGTACTTC; CDR3: CASSLYGTGGGFDEQYF
D: -; V: TRBV29-1; size: many; J: TRBJ1-4; DNA: TGCAGCGTAGCCGGGACGGGAGACACAACTAATGAAAAACTGTTTTTT; CDR3: CSVAGTGDTTNEKLFF
D: -; V: TRBV28; size: many; J: TRBJ2-4; DNA: TGTGCCAGCAGTTTATGGGGGACGGGATTTCCTAACATTCAGTACTTC; CDR3: CASSLWGTGFPNIQYF
D: TRBD2; V: TRBV27; size: many; J: TRBJ2-7; DNA: TGTGCCAGCAGTTCCCTGGGGACTAGCGGATCCTCCTACGAGCAGTACTTC; CDR3: CASSSLGTSGSSYEQYF
D: -; V: TRBV20-1; size: many; J: TRBJ2-3; DNA: TGCAGTGCTAGAGATCCCTCTCGGGGAGAAGATACGCAGTATTTT; CDR3: CSARDPSRGEDTQYF
D: -; V: TRBV27; size: many; J: TRBJ2-3; DNA: TGTGCCAGCAGTTTAAGGGGGATGTGGACAGATACGCAGTATTTT; CDR3: CASSLRGMWTDTQYF
D: TRBD2; V: TRBV20-1; size: many; J: TRBJ2-1; DNA: TGCAGTGCTACGACGATAGCGGGACACTCCTACAATGAGCAGTTCTTC; CDR3: CSATTIAGHSYNEQFF
D: -; V: TRBV7-9; size: many; J: TRBJ2-5; DNA: TGTGCCAGCAGCTTAGTTGCGAAACAACTAGGGCCACCTCATCAAGAGACCCAGTACTTC; CDR3: CASSLVAKQLGPPHQETQYF
D: -; V: TRBV12-3/TRBV12-4; size: many; J: TRBJ2-2; DNA: TGTGCCAGCAGTATCTCCCGCCGGATTTATGTCGGGGAGCTGTTTTTT; CDR3: CASSISRRIYVGELFF
D: TRBD2; V: TRBV6-2/TRBV6-3; size: many; J: TRBJ2-1; DNA: TGTGCCAGCAGTTTCGGACTAGCGGGATACAATGAGCAGTTCTTC; CDR3: CASSFGLAGYNEQFF
D: -; V: TRBV2; size: many; J: TRBJ1-3; DNA: TGTGCCAGCACGGGGGGAGCCTCTGGAAACACCATATATTTT; CDR3: CASTGGASGNTIYF
D: -; V: TRBV12-3/TRBV12-4; size: many; J: TRBJ1-6; DNA: TGTGCCAGCACCTTCGGCACTGAAAATTCACCCCTCCACTTT; CDR3: CASTFGTENSPLHF
D: -; V: TRBV19; size: few; J: TRBJ2-2; DNA: TGTGCCAGTAGTAAGGGGGCGAACACCGGGGAGCTGTTTTTT; CDR3: CASSKGANTGELFF
D: TRBD1; V: TRBV27; size: many; J: TRBJ1-5; DNA: TGTGCCAGCAGTCGGGACAGGGGACAGCCCCAGCATTTT; CDR3: CASSRDRGQPQHF
D: -; V: TRBV19; size: many; J: TRBJ1-5; DNA: TGTGCCAGTAGTACCTCGCACAGATCTAATCAGCCCCAGCATTTT; CDR3: CASSTSHRSNQPQHF
D: -; V: TRBV6-5; size: many; J: TRBJ1-3; DNA: TGTGCCAGCAGTTACGCGGAAGGGTCTGGAAACACCATATATTTT; CDR3: CASSYAEGSGNTIYF
D: -; V: TRBV6-5; size: many; J: TRBJ2-3; DNA: TGTGCCAGCAGTGACCGCCTGGGCCCAGGGTCTGTGGATACGCAGTATTTT; CDR3: CASSDRLGPGSVDTQYF
D: -; V: TRBV5-1; size: many; J: TRBJ1-1; DNA: TGCGCCAGCAGCCTGGATGGGAGTTTCACTGAAGCTTTCTTT; CDR3: CASSLDGSFTEAFF
D: -; V: TRBV4-2; size: many; J: TRBJ1-2; DNA: TGTGCCAGCAGCCAAGGGGTACAGGGATCTGGCTACACCTTC; CDR3: CASSQGVQGSGYTF
D: TRBD1; V: TRBV4-1; size: many; J: TRBJ1-1; DNA: TGCGCCAGCAGCCGGCGAACAGGGGGGAGGAACACTGAAGCTTTCTTT; CDR3: CASSRRTGGRNTEAFF
D: -; V: TRBV3-1; size: many; J: TRBJ2-3; DNA: TGTGCCAGCAGCCAAGCGGACGCAGATACGCAGTATTTT; CDR3: CASSQADADTQYF
D: -; V: TRBV5-1; size: many; J: TRBJ1-2; DNA: TGCGCCAGCAGCTTGGGACGTCTCTATGGCTACACCTTC; CDR3: CASSLGRLYGYTF
D: -; V: TRBV20-1; size: many; J: TRBJ1-6; DNA: TGCAGTGCTATTGGGGCCGAGTATTCACCCCTCCACTTT; CDR3: CSAIGAEYSPLHF
D: -; V: TRBV4-2; size: -; J: TRBJ2-2; DNA: TGTGCCAGCAGCCAAACGAAGGGGTTTGCCGGGGAGCTGTTTTTT; CDR3: CASSQTKGFAGELFF
D: -; V: TRBV4-1; size: many; J: TRBJ1-2; DNA: TGCGCCAGCAGCGAAGATCTTCCAGATAACTATGGCTACACCTTC; CDR3: CASSEDLPDNYGYTF
D: -; V: TRBV6-5; size: many; J: TRBJ1-1; DNA: TGTGCCAGCAGTTATGCAGGGACTGAAGCTTTCTTT; CDR3: CASSYAGTEAFF
D: -; V: TRBV7-2; size: many; J: TRBJ2-1; DNA: TGTGCCAGCAGTTCTCAAGGAAACAATGAGCAGTTCTTC; CDR3: CASSSQGNNEQFF
D: -; V: TRBV12-3/TRBV12-4; size: many; J: TRBJ2-1; DNA: TGTGCCAGCCGTCGGACTACTAATGAGCAGTTCTTC; CDR3: CASRRTTNEQFF
D: TRBD2; V: TRBV28; size: many; J: TRBJ2-7; DNA: TGTGCCAGCAGAAAAGCGGGAGGGCCCTACGAGCAGTACTTC; CDR3: CASRKAGGPYEQYF
D: TRBD1; V: TRBV7-9; size: many; J: TRBJ1-4; DNA: TGTGCCAGCAGCGGAACAGGGGGCGATGAAAAACTGTTTTTT; CDR3: CASSGTGGDEKLFF
D: -; V: TRBV18; size: many; J: TRBJ1-3; DNA: TGTGCCAGCTCACCACGAGGAACGGGAAACACCATATATTTT; CDR3: CASSPRGTGNTIYF
D: -; V: TRBV2; size: many; J: TRBJ2-7; DNA: TGTGCCAGCAGTGTCACAGGACACTCCTACGAGCAGTACTTC; CDR3: CASSVTGHSYEQYF
D: TRBD2; V: TRBV6-6; size: many; J: TRBJ2-2; DNA: TGTGCCAGCAGTTATTATGCTAGCGGGCGAGCCGGGGAGCTGTTTTTT; CDR3: CASSYYASGRAGELFF
D: -; V: TRBV5-5; size: few; J: TRBJ2-3; DNA: TGTGCCAGCACCCAGGCTGCGGATACGCAGTATTTT; CDR3: CASTQAADTQYF
D: -; V: TRBV2; size: -; J: TRBJ2-7; DNA: TGTGCCAGCAGTGAACAGGGTTCCTACGAGCAGTACTTC; CDR3: CASSEQGSYEQYF
D: -; V: TRBV29-1; size: many; J: TRBJ2-5; DNA: TGCAGCGTTGATTGGCGGTCCCAAGAGACCCAGTACTTC; CDR3: CSVDWRSQETQYF
D: -; V: TRBV27; size: -; J: TRBJ2-4; DNA: TGTGCCAGCGGGCCTCTAGATGTTTACTTAGCCAAAAACATTCAGTACTTC; CDR3: CASGPLDVYLAKNIQYF
D: TRBD2; V: TRBV9; size: many; J: TRBJ2-2; DNA: TGTGCCAGAGGGGAAACGGTCCAGCGGGAACCGAACACCGGGGAGCTGTTTTTT; CDR3: CARGETVQREPNTGELFF
D: -; V: TRBV28; size: many; J: TRBJ1-5; DNA: TGTGCCAGCAGTTCGCCCCCACATCAGCCCCAGCATTTT; CDR3: CASSSPPHQPQHF
D: TRBD2; V: TRBV29-1; size: many; J: TRBJ2-3; DNA: TGCAGCGTTGCGGAGGGGACTAGCGGGAGGTCGAGCACAGATACGCAGTATTTT; CDR3: CSVAEGTSGRSSTDTQYF
D: -; V: TRBV19; size: few; J: TRBJ1-4; DNA: TGTGCCAGTAGCCCCCCTTGGCCAAATGAAAAACTGTTTTTT; CDR3: CASSPPWPNEKLFF
D: -; V: TRBV6-1; size: many; J: TRBJ1-5; DNA: TGTGCCAGCAGTGATCGGAATAAGGGAAGCAATCAGCCCCAGCATTTT; CDR3: CASSDRNKGSNQPQHF
D: -; V: TRBV12-3/TRBV12-4; size: many; J: TRBJ2-1; DNA: TGTGCCAGCAGCCCCGACGGGGCCTACAATGAGCAGTTCTTC; CDR3: CASSPDGAYNEQFF
D: -; V: TRBV12-3/TRBV12-4; size: few; J: TRBJ2-1; DNA: TGTGCCAGCAGTTTAGAGGGGACTGCCATGTTCTTC; CDR3: CASSLEGTAMFF
D: TRBD1; V: TRBV6-6; size: -; J: TRBJ1-5; DNA: TGTGCCAGCAGTTACGGACAGGGCAATCAGCCCCAGCATTTT; CDR3: CASSYGQGNQPQHF
D: TRBD1; V: TRBV5-6; size: many; J: TRBJ2-7; DNA: TGTGCCAGCAGTTTTGACAGGGGGCTGGGGGAGCAGTACTTC; CDR3: CASSFDRGLGEQYF